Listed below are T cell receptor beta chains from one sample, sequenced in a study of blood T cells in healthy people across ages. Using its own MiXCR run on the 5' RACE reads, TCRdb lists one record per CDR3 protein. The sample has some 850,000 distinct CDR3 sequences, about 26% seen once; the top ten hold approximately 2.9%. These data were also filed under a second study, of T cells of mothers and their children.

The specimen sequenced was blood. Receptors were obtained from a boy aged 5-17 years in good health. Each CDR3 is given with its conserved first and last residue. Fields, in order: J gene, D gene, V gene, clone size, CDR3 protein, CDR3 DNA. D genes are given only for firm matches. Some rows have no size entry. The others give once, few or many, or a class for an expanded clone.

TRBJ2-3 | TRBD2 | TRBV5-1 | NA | CASSPQYLAGGGDTQYF | TGCGCCAGCAGCCCGCAATATTTAGCGGGGGGCGGGGATACGCAGTATTTT
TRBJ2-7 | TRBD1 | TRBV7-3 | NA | CASSPSGTGGTEQYF | TGTGCCAGCAGCCCCTCCGGGACAGGGGGCACCGAGCAGTACTTC
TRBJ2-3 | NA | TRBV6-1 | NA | CARTLHLYTQYF | TGTGCCCGTACCCTTCATCTTTATACGCAGTATTTT
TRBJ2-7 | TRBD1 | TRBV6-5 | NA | CASSLQTGEGVYEQYF | TGTGCCAGCAGTCTCCAGACAGGGGAAGGAGTTTACGAGCAGTACTTC
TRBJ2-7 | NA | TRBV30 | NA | CAWSKSYEQYF | TGTGCCTGGAGTAAGTCCTACGAGCAGTACTTC
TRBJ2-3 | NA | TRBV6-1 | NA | CASSEVWRSPTDTQYF | TGTGCCAGCAGTGAAGTTTGGCGATCACCCACAGATACGCAGTATTTT
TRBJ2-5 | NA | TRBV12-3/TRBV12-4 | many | CASSLGGAETQYF | TGTGCCAGCAGCCTAGGGGGGGCTGAGACCCAGTACTTC
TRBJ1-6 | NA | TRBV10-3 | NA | CAISESGPNNSPLHF | TGTGCCATCAGTGAAAGCGGACCTAATAATTCACCCCTCCACTTT
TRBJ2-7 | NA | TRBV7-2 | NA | CASSLARSVGEQYF | TGTGCCAGCAGCTTAGCTCGTTCGGTGGGGGAGCAGTACTTC
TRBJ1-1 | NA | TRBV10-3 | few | CAISSRTSEAFF | TGTGCCATCAGTTCCCGGACCTCTGAAGCTTTCTTT
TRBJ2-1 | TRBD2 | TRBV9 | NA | CASSVAGGGVNEQFF | TGTGCCAGCAGCGTAGCTGGCGGGGGGGTCAATGAGCAGTTCTTC
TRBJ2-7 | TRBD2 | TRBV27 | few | CASSFRTSGVEQYF | TGTGCCAGCAGTTTCCGGACTAGCGGGGTCGAGCAGTACTTC
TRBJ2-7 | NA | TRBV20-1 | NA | CSARDWTSCEQYF | TGCAGTGCTAGAGACTGGACCTCCTGCGAGCAGTACTTC
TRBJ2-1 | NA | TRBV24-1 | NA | CATSDFSGRADNEQFF | TGTGCCACCAGTGATTTTTCGGGACGGGCAGACAATGAGCAGTTCTTC
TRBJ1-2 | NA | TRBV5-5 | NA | CASSSDRLYGYTF | TGTGCCAGCAGTTCGGACCGCCTCTATGGCTACACCTTC
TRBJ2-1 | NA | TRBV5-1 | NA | CASSLATGRAYNEQFF | TGCGCCAGCAGCTTGGCGACAGGGAGGGCCTACAATGAGCAGTTCTTC
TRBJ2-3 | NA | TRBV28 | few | CASNNYGGAGDTQYF | TGTGCCAGCAACAATTACGGGGGCGCCGGAGATACGCAGTATTTT
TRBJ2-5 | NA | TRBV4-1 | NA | CASSQDPGSQETQYF | TGCGCCAGCAGCCAAGATCCTGGGTCCCAAGAGACCCAGTACTTC
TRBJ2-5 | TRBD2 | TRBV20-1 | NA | CSAGAGGRMETQYF | TGCAGTGCTGGGGCGGGGGGGCGAATGGAGACCCAGTACTTC
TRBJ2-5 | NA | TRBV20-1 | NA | CSAPRGVVETQYF | TGCAGTGCTCCACGGGGAGTTGTGGAGACCCAGTACTTC
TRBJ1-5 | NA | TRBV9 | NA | CASSAQARNQPQHF | TGTGCCAGCAGCGCACAGGCCCGCAATCAGCCCCAGCATTTT
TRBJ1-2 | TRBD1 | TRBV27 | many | CASSDRGLGYTF | TGTGCCAGCAGCGACAGGGGGCTCGGCTACACCTTC
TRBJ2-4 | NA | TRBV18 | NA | CASSPLGGSGAKNIQYF | TGTGCCAGCTCACCACTGGGAGGCAGTGGGGCCAAAAACATTCAGTACTTC
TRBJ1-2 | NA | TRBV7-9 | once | CASSLGGSPGGYTF | TGTGCCAGCAGCTTAGGCGGCTCCCCTGGTGGCTACACCTTC
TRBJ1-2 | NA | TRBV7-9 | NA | CASSFPQSGYTF | TGTGCCAGCAGCTTCCCGCAGAGTGGCTACACCTTC
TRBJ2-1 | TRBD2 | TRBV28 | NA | CASSFPGRASYEQFF | TGTGCCAGCAGTTTCCCGGGGAGGGCTAGCTATGAGCAGTTCTTC
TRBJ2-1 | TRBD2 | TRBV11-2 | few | CASSSWTSSYNEQFF | TGTGCCAGCAGCTCGTGGACTAGCTCCTACAATGAGCAGTTCTTC
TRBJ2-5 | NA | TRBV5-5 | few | CASSSGGHRKETQYF | TGTGCCAGCAGCTCCGGGGGACATAGAAAAGAGACCCAGTACTTC
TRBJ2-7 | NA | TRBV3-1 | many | CASSQEDEQYF | TGCGCCAGCAGCCAAGAGGACGAGCAGTACTTC
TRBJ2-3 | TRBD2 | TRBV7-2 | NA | CASSLTAGGYPSTDTQYF | TGTGCCAGCAGCTTAACAGCGGGAGGGTACCCCTCCACAGATACGCAGTATTTT
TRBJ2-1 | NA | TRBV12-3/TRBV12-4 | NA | CASSFIPGDKYNEQFF | TGTGCCAGCAGTTTTATTCCGGGGGACAAATACAATGAGCAGTTCTTC
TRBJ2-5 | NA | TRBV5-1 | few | CASSLRGTPGETQYF | TGCGCCAGCAGCTTGAGGGGCACCCCCGGGGAGACCCAGTACTTC
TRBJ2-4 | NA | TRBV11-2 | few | CASSFKDNRDIQYF | TGTGCCAGCAGCTTTAAGGACAACAGGGACATTCAGTACTTC
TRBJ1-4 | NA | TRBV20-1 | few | CSARAGAEEKLFF | TGCAGTGCTAGGGCAGGGGCGGAGGAAAAACTGTTTTTT